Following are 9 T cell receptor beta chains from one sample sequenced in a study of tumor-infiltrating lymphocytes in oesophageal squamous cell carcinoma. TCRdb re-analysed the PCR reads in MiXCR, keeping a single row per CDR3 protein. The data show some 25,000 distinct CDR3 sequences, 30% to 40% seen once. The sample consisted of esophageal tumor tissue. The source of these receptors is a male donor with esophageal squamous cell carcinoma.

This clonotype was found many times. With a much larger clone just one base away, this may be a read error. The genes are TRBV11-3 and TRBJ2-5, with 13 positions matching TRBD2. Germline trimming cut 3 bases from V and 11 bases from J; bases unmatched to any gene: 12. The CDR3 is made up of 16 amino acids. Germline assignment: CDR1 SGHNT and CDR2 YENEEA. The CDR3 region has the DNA TGTGCCAGCAGCTTGGCCGGGACTAGCGGGACCGATGAGCAGTACTTC. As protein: CASSLAGTSGTDEQYF.

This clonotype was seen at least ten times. DNA for the CDR3: TGTGCCAGCAGTGCTCAGGGGGGGCATAACTATGGCTACACCTTC. This gives the protein CASSAQGGHNYGYTF. The chain joins TRBV28 to TRBJ1-2; TRBD1 aligns across 7 bases. The CDR3 has 15 amino acids. Germline V gene lookup returns CDR1 MDHEN and CDR2 SYDVKM. J was trimmed by 1 base and V by 5 bases; bases with no gene match: 7.

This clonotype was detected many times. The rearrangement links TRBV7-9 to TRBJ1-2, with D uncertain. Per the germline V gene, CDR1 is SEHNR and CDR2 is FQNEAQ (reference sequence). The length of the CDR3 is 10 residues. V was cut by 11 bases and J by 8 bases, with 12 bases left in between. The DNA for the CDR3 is TGTGCCGGTAGAAATGTGGGCTACACCTTC. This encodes CAGRNVGYTF. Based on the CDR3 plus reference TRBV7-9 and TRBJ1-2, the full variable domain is DTGVSQNPRHKITKRGQNVTFRCDPISEHNRLYWYRQTLGQGPEFLTYFQNEAQLEKSRLLSDRFSAERPKGSFSTLEIQRTEQGDSAMYLCAGRNVGYTFGSGTRLTVV.

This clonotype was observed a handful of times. The DNA for the CDR3 is TGTGCCAGCAGTCCTGGGGGAATGGACTACATAAGCGTAAACTACAATGAGCAGTACTTC. Protein product: CASSPGGMDYISVNYNEQYF. V is TRBV27 and J is TRBJ2-7; D perhaps matches TRBD2 (6 bases). The CDR3 has 20 residues. Germline CDR1 reads MNHEY; CDR2 reads SMNVEV (reference sequence). V lost 5 bases to trimming and J lost 7 bases, with 36 bases between them.

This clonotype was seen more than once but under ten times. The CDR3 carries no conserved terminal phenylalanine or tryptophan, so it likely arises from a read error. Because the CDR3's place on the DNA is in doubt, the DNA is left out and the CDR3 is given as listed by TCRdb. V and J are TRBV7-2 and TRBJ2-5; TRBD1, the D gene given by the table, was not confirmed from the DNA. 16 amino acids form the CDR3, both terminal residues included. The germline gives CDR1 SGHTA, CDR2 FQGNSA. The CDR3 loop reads CASSSDSYNSPLHFGN.

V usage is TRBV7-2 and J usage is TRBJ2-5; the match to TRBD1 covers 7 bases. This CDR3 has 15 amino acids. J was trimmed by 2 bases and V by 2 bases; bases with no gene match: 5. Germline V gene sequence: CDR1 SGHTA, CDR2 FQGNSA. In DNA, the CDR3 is TGTGCCAGCAGCTTATCCCGACAGGGACAAGAGACCCAGTACTTC. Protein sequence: CASSLSRQGQETQYF.

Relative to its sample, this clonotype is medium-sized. The CDR3 bases are TGTGCCAGCAGCTTTCTCACTACCTTGAACACCGGGGAGCTGTTTTTT. Residues: CASSFLTTLNTGELFF. This sequence joins TRBV7-9 and TRBJ2-2; D not resolved. The CDR3 consists of 16 residues. The V end lost 3 bases, the J end lost 1 base, and 12 bases lay between the germline ends. The germline gives CDR1 SEHNR, CDR2 FQNEAQ (reference sequence). Full variable domain (missing parts from reference TRBV7-9 and TRBJ2-2): DTGVSQNPRHKITKRGQNVTFRCDPISEHNRLYWYRQTLGQGPEFLTYFQNEAQLEKSRLLSDRFSAERPKGSFSTLEIQRTEQGDSAMYLCASSFLTTLNTGELFFGEGSRLTVL.

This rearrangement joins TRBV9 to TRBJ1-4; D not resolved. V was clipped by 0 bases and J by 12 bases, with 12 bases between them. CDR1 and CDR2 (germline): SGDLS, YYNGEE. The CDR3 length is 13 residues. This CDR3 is CASSVGIDGELFF. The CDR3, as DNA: TGTGCCAGCAGCGTAGGAATTGATGGAGAACTGTTTTTT.

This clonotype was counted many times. The CDR3 loop reads CASSINLAGETQYF. The CDR3 nucleotides are TGTGCCAGTAGTATCAATCTAGCGGGGGAGACCCAGTACTTC. The chain couples TRBV19 to TRBJ2-5; 9 bases fit TRBD2. Per the germline V gene, CDR1 is LNHDA and CDR2 is SQIVND (reference sequence). The CDR3 totals 14 residues. V dropped 3 bases and J dropped 5; count of bases not matched to a gene: 4.